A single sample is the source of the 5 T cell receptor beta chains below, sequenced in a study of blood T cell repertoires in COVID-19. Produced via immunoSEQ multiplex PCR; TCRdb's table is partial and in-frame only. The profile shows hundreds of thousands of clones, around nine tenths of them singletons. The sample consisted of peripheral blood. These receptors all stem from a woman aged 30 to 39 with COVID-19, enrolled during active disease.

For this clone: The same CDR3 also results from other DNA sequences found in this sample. CDR3 nucleotide sequence: TGTGCCAGCAGCGTCCGGGGGAACACTGAAGCTTTCTTT. This translates into CASSVRGNTEAFF. The V and J genes are TRBV9 and TRBJ1-1; D uncertain. The CDR3 totals 13 residues. The germline V gene encodes CDR1 SGDLS and CDR2 YYNGEE. V lost 2 bases, J lost 1 base, and 6 bases lay in between.

The CDR3, as DNA: TGCGCCAGCAGCGAGAGGGGACAGGGCTATGGCTACACCTTC. Protein product: CASSERGQGYGYTF. This chain links TRBV5-1 with TRBJ1-2; 9 nucleotides align to TRBD1. Trimming removed 4 bases from V and 4 bases from J; junction bases left unmatched: 5. Germline V lookup: CDR1 SGHRS, CDR2 YFSETQ. The CDR3 has 14 residues.

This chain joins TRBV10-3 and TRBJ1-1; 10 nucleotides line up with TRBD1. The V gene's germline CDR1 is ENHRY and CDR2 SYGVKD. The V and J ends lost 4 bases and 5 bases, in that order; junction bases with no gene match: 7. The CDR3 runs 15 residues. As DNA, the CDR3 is TGTGCCATCAGTGGAATCGACAGGGGGCGAACTGAAGCTTTCTTT. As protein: CAISGIDRGRTEAFF.

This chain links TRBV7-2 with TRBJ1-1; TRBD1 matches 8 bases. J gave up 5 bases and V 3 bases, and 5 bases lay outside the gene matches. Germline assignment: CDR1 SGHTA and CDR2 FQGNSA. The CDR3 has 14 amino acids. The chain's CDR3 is CASSFDRGGTEAFF. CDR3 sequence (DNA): TGTGCCAGCAGCTTCGACAGGGGAGGGACTGAAGCTTTCTTT.

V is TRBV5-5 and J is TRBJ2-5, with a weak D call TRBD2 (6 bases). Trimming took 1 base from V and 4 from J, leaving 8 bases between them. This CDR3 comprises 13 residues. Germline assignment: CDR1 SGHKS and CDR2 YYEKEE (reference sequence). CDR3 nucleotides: TGTGCCAGCAGCTTGTGGGGAGGAGAGACCCAGTACTTC. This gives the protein CASSLWGGETQYF.